This is a list of T cell receptor beta chains from one sample in a study of CD8+ T cells in alopecia areata. The assay was immunoSEQ multiplex PCR, and TCRdb's table has in-frame clones only and misses some. The table shows about 180,000 clones, with 45% to 60% occurring only once. Sequences were derived from CD8+ T cells sorted from blood, sampled around week 53, from a patient treated with tofacitinib. These receptors all stem from a human donor with alopecia areata. CDR3s include the opening cysteine and the closing phenylalanine or tryptophan. A D gene is named only where the DNA matches it firmly. Where a row states a size, it is once, few, many or the class of an expanded clone; other rows omit it.

J gene: TRBJ2-1; clone size: few; D gene: TRBD2; V gene: TRBV5-4; CDR3 protein: CASRELAGGPRGEQFF; CDR3 DNA: TGTGCCAGCAGGGAACTAGCGGGGGGGCCTCGGGGAGAGCAGTTCTTC
J gene: TRBJ1-2; clone size: NA; D gene: NA; V gene: TRBV5-4; CDR3 protein: CASSLEGQPYGYTF; CDR3 DNA: TGTGCCAGCAGCTTGGAGGGACAACCCTATGGCTACACCTTC
J gene: TRBJ1-1; clone size: NA; D gene: NA; V gene: TRBV15; CDR3 protein: CATSRGMNTEAFF; CDR3 DNA: TGTGCCACCAGCCGAGGCATGAACACTGAAGCTTTCTTT
J gene: TRBJ1-1; clone size: few; D gene: NA; V gene: TRBV25-1; CDR3 protein: CASSGQEVGNTEAFF; CDR3 DNA: TGTGCCAGCAGTGGACAAGAGGTCGGGAACACTGAAGCTTTCTTT
J gene: TRBJ1-2; clone size: NA; D gene: NA; V gene: TRBV29-1; CDR3 protein: CSVDVGEVPGYTF; CDR3 DNA: TGCAGCGTTGATGTGGGGGAGGTACCAGGCTACACCTTC
J gene: TRBJ1-2; clone size: NA; D gene: NA; V gene: TRBV6-5; CDR3 protein: CASSAGVFGYTF; CDR3 DNA: TGTGCCAGCTCTGCGGGCGTTTTTGGCTACACCTTC
J gene: TRBJ2-1; clone size: NA; D gene: NA; V gene: TRBV5-4; CDR3 protein: CASSLGRDTSTNEQFF; CDR3 DNA: TGTGCCAGCAGCTTGGGGCGGGACACGAGTACCAATGAGCAGTTCTTC
J gene: TRBJ2-5; clone size: NA; D gene: NA; V gene: TRBV6-1; CDR3 protein: CASSSLGGRLETQYF; CDR3 DNA: TGTGCCAGCAGTTCGCTGGGGGGAAGGTTAGAGACCCAGTACTTC
J gene: TRBJ1-3; clone size: NA; D gene: TRBD1; V gene: TRBV5-1; CDR3 protein: CASSLEAGGSSGNTIYF; CDR3 DNA: TGCGCCAGCAGCTTGGAAGCAGGGGGAAGCTCTGGAAACACCATATATTTT
J gene: TRBJ1-1; clone size: NA; D gene: NA; V gene: TRBV4-1; CDR3 protein: CASSQDREAEAFF; CDR3 DNA: TGCGCCAGCAGCCAAGACAGGGAGGCTGAAGCTTTCTTT
J gene: TRBJ2-2; clone size: few; D gene: NA; V gene: TRBV29-1; CDR3 protein: CSAEDSANTGELFF; CDR3 DNA: TGCAGCGCTGAGGACAGCGCGAACACCGGGGAGCTGTTTTTT
J gene: TRBJ2-1; clone size: NA; D gene: NA; V gene: TRBV2; CDR3 protein: CASTDRNEQFF; CDR3 DNA: TGTGCCAGCACGGATCGGAATGAGCAGTTCTTC
J gene: TRBJ1-2; clone size: NA; D gene: NA; V gene: TRBV29-1; CDR3 protein: CSGRNNLDYGYTF; CDR3 DNA: TGCAGCGGGAGGAACAACCTGGACTATGGCTACACCTTC
J gene: TRBJ2-2; clone size: few; D gene: TRBD2; V gene: TRBV5-1; CDR3 protein: CASSLKRERTGELFF; CDR3 DNA: TGCGCCAGCAGCCTGAAGCGGGAACGCACCGGGGAGCTGTTTTTT
J gene: TRBJ2-3; clone size: NA; D gene: TRBD2; V gene: TRBV7-9; CDR3 protein: CASSLARGGPDTQYF; CDR3 DNA: TGTGCCAGCAGCCTCGCGCGGGGGGGGCCAGATACGCAGTATTTT
J gene: TRBJ2-5; clone size: few; D gene: NA; V gene: TRBV10-3; CDR3 protein: CAISESPPTQYF; CDR3 DNA: TGTGCCATCAGTGAGTCCCCCCCGACCCAGTACTTC
J gene: TRBJ2-7; clone size: few; D gene: TRBD1; V gene: TRBV29-1; CDR3 protein: CSVAGQGSLISYEQYF; CDR3 DNA: TGCAGCGTTGCTGGACAGGGGTCCCTAATATCCTACGAGCAGTACTTC
J gene: TRBJ2-3; clone size: NA; D gene: TRBD2; V gene: TRBV30; CDR3 protein: CAWELAGASSTDTQYF; CDR3 DNA: TGTGCCTGGGAACTAGCGGGGGCGTCTAGCACAGATACGCAGTATTTT
J gene: TRBJ2-3; clone size: once; D gene: NA; V gene: TRBV5-1; CDR3 protein: CASYEADTQYF; CDR3 DNA: TGCGCCAGCTACGAGGCAGATACGCAGTATTTT
J gene: TRBJ2-7; clone size: few; D gene: TRBD1; V gene: TRBV27; CDR3 protein: CASSSTQGAGEQYF; CDR3 DNA: TGTGCCAGCAGTTCGACACAGGGGGCGGGCGAGCAGTACTTC
J gene: TRBJ1-2; clone size: NA; D gene: NA; V gene: TRBV10-2; CDR3 protein: CASGPESRYGYTF; CDR3 DNA: TGCGCCAGCGGTCCAGAATCACGGTATGGCTACACCTTC
J gene: TRBJ2-7; clone size: NA; D gene: TRBD1; V gene: TRBV27; CDR3 protein: CASSPGDRGRSYEQYF; CDR3 DNA: TGTGCCAGCAGTCCCGGGGACAGGGGGAGGTCGTACGAGCAGTACTTC
J gene: TRBJ2-7; clone size: NA; D gene: NA; V gene: TRBV18; CDR3 protein: CASSPGGSYEQYF; CDR3 DNA: TGTGCCAGCTCACCCGGGGGCTCCTACGAGCAGTACTTC
J gene: TRBJ1-6; clone size: NA; D gene: NA; V gene: TRBV5-6; CDR3 protein: CASSLDGVVYSPLHF; CDR3 DNA: TGTGCCAGCAGCTTGGATGGGGTGGTGTATTCACCCCTCCACTTT
J gene: TRBJ2-7; clone size: few; D gene: TRBD1; V gene: TRBV29-1; CDR3 protein: CSAAGTASYEQYF; CDR3 DNA: TGCAGCGCTGCTGGGACAGCATCCTACGAGCAGTACTTC
J gene: TRBJ2-7; clone size: NA; D gene: TRBD1; V gene: TRBV9; CDR3 protein: CASSLGQGYEQYF; CDR3 DNA: TGTGCCAGCAGCTTGGGACAGGGGTACGAGCAGTACTTC
J gene: TRBJ2-1; clone size: NA; D gene: NA; V gene: TRBV29-1; CDR3 protein: CSVDAGLIYNEQFF; CDR3 DNA: TGCAGCGTTGACGCCGGACTTATTTACAATGAGCAGTTCTTC
J gene: TRBJ1-2; clone size: NA; D gene: TRBD1; V gene: TRBV5-6; CDR3 protein: CASSLGQGLYGYTF; CDR3 DNA: TGTGCCAGCAGCTTGGGACAGGGGCTCTATGGCTACACCTTC
J gene: TRBJ1-5; clone size: NA; D gene: NA; V gene: TRBV25-1; CDR3 protein: CASSDRGGDNQPQHF; CDR3 DNA: TGTGCCAGCAGTGACCGGGGAGGAGACAATCAGCCCCAGCATTTT
J gene: TRBJ1-1; clone size: NA; D gene: TRBD1; V gene: TRBV5-4; CDR3 protein: CASSIGQGNTEAFF; CDR3 DNA: TGTGCCAGCAGTATCGGACAGGGGAACACTGAAGCTTTCTTT
J gene: TRBJ2-1; clone size: NA; D gene: TRBD1; V gene: TRBV5-1; CDR3 protein: CASSLGQGAGEQFF; CDR3 DNA: TGCGCCAGCAGCTTGGGACAGGGGGCAGGTGAGCAGTTCTTC
J gene: TRBJ1-1; clone size: NA; D gene: TRBD1; V gene: TRBV29-1; CDR3 protein: CSVPTTKQGEAFF; CDR3 DNA: TGCAGCGTTCCAACCACCAAACAGGGGGAAGCTTTCTTT
J gene: TRBJ2-3; clone size: NA; D gene: TRBD2; V gene: TRBV5-6; CDR3 protein: CASSRPSGGPTDTQYF; CDR3 DNA: TGTGCCAGCAGTCGGCCTAGCGGGGGCCCCACAGATACGCAGTATTTT
J gene: TRBJ1-5; clone size: NA; D gene: NA; V gene: TRBV15; CDR3 protein: CATSRAEGYSNQPQHF; CDR3 DNA: TGTGCCACCAGCAGAGCGGAAGGTTACAGCAATCAGCCCCAGCATTTT
J gene: TRBJ2-7; clone size: NA; D gene: NA; V gene: TRBV29-1; CDR3 protein: CSVELPDKSSYEQYF; CDR3 DNA: TGCAGCGTTGAATTACCAGACAAGAGCTCCTACGAGCAGTACTTC
J gene: TRBJ2-5; clone size: few; D gene: NA; V gene: TRBV10-3; CDR3 protein: CAISVGGEATQYF; CDR3 DNA: TGTGCCATCAGTGTTGGAGGGGAAGCGACCCAGTACTTC
J gene: TRBJ2-3; clone size: NA; D gene: TRBD1; V gene: TRBV7-9; CDR3 protein: CASSLTGGPDTQYF; CDR3 DNA: TGTGCCAGCAGCTTGACAGGGGGCCCAGATACGCAGTATTTT
J gene: TRBJ2-1; clone size: NA; D gene: NA; V gene: TRBV30; CDR3 protein: CAWGLGGLYNEQFF; CDR3 DNA: TGTGCCTGGGGCCTGGGGGGGCTCTACAATGAGCAGTTCTTC
J gene: TRBJ2-5; clone size: NA; D gene: NA; V gene: TRBV11-2; CDR3 protein: CASSPGAGETQYF; CDR3 DNA: TGTGCCAGCAGCCCAGGGGCGGGAGAGACCCAGTACTTC
J gene: TRBJ2-7; clone size: NA; D gene: TRBD1; V gene: TRBV2; CDR3 protein: CASSEGTGDYEQYF; CDR3 DNA: TGTGCCAGCAGTGAAGGAACAGGGGACTACGAGCAGTACTTC
J gene: TRBJ2-7; clone size: few; D gene: NA; V gene: TRBV4-1; CDR3 protein: CASSQGDSGGYEQYF; CDR3 DNA: TGCGCCAGCAGCCAAGGTGACAGTGGCGGCTACGAGCAGTACTTC
J gene: TRBJ1-4; clone size: NA; D gene: NA; V gene: TRBV5-1; CDR3 protein: CASSDSNNEKLFF; CDR3 DNA: TGCGCCAGCAGTGACAGTAATAATGAAAAACTGTTTTTT
J gene: TRBJ2-1; clone size: few; D gene: NA; V gene: TRBV5-6; CDR3 protein: CASSSQGYEQFF; CDR3 DNA: TGTGCCAGCAGCTCCCAGGGATATGAGCAGTTCTTC
J gene: TRBJ2-1; clone size: NA; D gene: TRBD1; V gene: TRBV7-9; CDR3 protein: CASSSVSGTGLDEQFF; CDR3 DNA: TGTGCCAGCAGCTCAGTTTCCGGGACAGGGCTAGATGAGCAGTTCTTC
J gene: TRBJ1-1; clone size: NA; D gene: NA; V gene: TRBV27; CDR3 protein: CASSLSTEGNTEAFF; CDR3 DNA: TGTGCCAGCAGTTTATCGACGGAGGGGAACACTGAAGCTTTCTTT
J gene: TRBJ2-2; clone size: NA; D gene: NA; V gene: TRBV29-1; CDR3 protein: CSVEKKVRGNTGELFF; CDR3 DNA: TGCAGCGTTGAAAAAAAAGTCCGCGGGAACACCGGGGAGCTGTTTTTT
J gene: TRBJ1-2; clone size: NA; D gene: NA; V gene: TRBV5-1; CDR3 protein: CASSLDVRTYGYTF; CDR3 DNA: TGCGCCAGCAGCTTAGATGTAAGGACCTATGGCTACACCTTC
J gene: TRBJ1-1; clone size: NA; D gene: TRBD1; V gene: TRBV5-1; CDR3 protein: CASSLVQGLNTEAFF; CDR3 DNA: TGCGCCAGCAGCTTAGTACAGGGGCTGAACACTGAAGCTTTCTTT
J gene: TRBJ2-1; clone size: NA; D gene: TRBD2; V gene: TRBV7-9; CDR3 protein: CASSPGLRGVYNEQFF; CDR3 DNA: TGTGCCAGCAGCCCGGGCTTGCGGGGGGTTTACAATGAGCAGTTCTTC
J gene: TRBJ1-1; clone size: few; D gene: NA; V gene: TRBV12-5; CDR3 protein: CASGLDYHGENTEAFF; CDR3 DNA: TGTGCTAGTGGTTTGGATTACCACGGGGAGAACACTGAAGCTTTCTTT
J gene: TRBJ1-5; clone size: NA; D gene: NA; V gene: TRBV19; CDR3 protein: CASSINLIRDGGNQPQHF; CDR3 DNA: TGTGCCAGTAGTATAAACCTCATTCGGGACGGCGGGAATCAGCCCCAGCATTTT
J gene: TRBJ2-5; clone size: NA; D gene: TRBD1; V gene: TRBV2; CDR3 protein: CASPRTGTGVETQYF; CDR3 DNA: TGTGCCAGCCCGCGGACCGGGACAGGGGTTGAGACCCAGTACTTC
J gene: TRBJ2-3; clone size: NA; D gene: TRBD2; V gene: TRBV4-2; CDR3 protein: CASSQEERGGTDTQYF; CDR3 DNA: TGTGCCAGCAGCCAAGAGGAGCGGGGGGGCACAGATACGCAGTATTTT
J gene: TRBJ1-6; clone size: NA; D gene: TRBD1; V gene: TRBV6-5; CDR3 protein: CASSYLQGRSPLHF; CDR3 DNA: TGTGCCAGCAGTTACCTACAGGGGAGATCACCCCTCCACTTT
J gene: TRBJ2-6; clone size: NA; D gene: NA; V gene: TRBV27; CDR3 protein: CASRSAGANVLTF; CDR3 DNA: TGTGCCAGCCGCTCCGCTGGGGCCAACGTCCTGACTTTC
J gene: TRBJ2-7; clone size: NA; D gene: NA; V gene: TRBV5-6; CDR3 protein: CASSSGPLEQYF; CDR3 DNA: TGTGCCAGCAGCTCTGGGCCACTCGAGCAGTACTTC
J gene: TRBJ2-7; clone size: NA; D gene: TRBD1; V gene: TRBV29-1; CDR3 protein: CSVEGSRDSYEQYF; CDR3 DNA: TGCAGCGTTGAGGGGAGTCGGGACAGCTACGAGCAGTACTTC
J gene: TRBJ1-2; clone size: once; D gene: TRBD1; V gene: TRBV27; CDR3 protein: CASSLTRGSGYGYTF; CDR3 DNA: TGTGCCAGCAGTTTAACCAGGGGGAGTGGCTATGGCTACACCTTC